In this sample, the clone carrying this T cell receptor beta chain is medium-sized. In germline, CDR1 is MNHEY, CDR2 SMNVEV (reference sequence). The CDR3 is 13 amino acids. V gave up 7 bases and J gave up 6 bases, with 16 bases separating them. This sample was included in a study of blood T cell repertoires in COVID-19. Study at large: The study drew acute and convalescent COVID-19 samples from the United States, Italy and Spain.

Sequencing was performed with immunoSEQ multiplex PCR; in TCRdb, only in-frame clones are kept and a portion is missing. The repertoire holds approximately 61,000 clones, with around four fifths as singletons. The source material was peripheral blood. The receptor was derived from a man aged 70 or older with acute or convalescent COVID-19. V gene TRBV27 combines with J gene TRBJ2-7; D might be TRBD1 (6 bases). CDR3 bases: TGTGCCAGCACCCCCGAGGGGGTAGGCGAGCAGTACTTC. This gives the protein CASTPEGVGEQYF.